This note documents a single T cell receptor (beta chain) sequence. Its target is unknown. 60 Vbeta and 13 Jbeta primers were used in PCR. Produced via immunoSEQ multiplex PCR; TCRdb's table is partial and in-frame only. The table includes over 150,000 clones, about 80% detected once. The CDR3 runs 15 residues. V shed 6 bases, J shed 4 bases, and the junction held 7 bases outside the gene matches. Germline CDR1 LNHDA, CDR2 SQIVND (reference sequence). This record comes from a study of cytomegalovirus exposure and HLA in healthy donors. Study outcomes and limitations: It was reported that the classifier diagnosed cytomegalovirus status with high specificity and sensitivity in both the original and validation cohorts. Productive status was seen about 87% or about 30% of the time for most TCR beta V segments in an earlier analysis. A missense DCLRE1C variant was associated with V- and J-gene trimming of TCR beta chains in a later analysis, and an independent cohort replicated the association.

The clonotype was recovered from a man in his thirties or forties in good health and CMV-seropositive. Sequencing was done on a sample of PBMCs. The V gene is TRBV19, the J gene TRBJ1-5, with 9 positions matching TRBD1. CDR3 coding DNA: TGTGCCAGTAGCCGGGACAGGGCCTTTAATCAGCCCCAGCATTTT. Amino acid sequence: CASSRDRAFNQPQHF.